This section outlines one T cell receptor (beta chain) sequence together with its context. The sample carries other DNA sequences with the same CDR3. Original processing notes: Estimates of nucleated cell counts were drawn from the amplification of reference gene primers. Repertoires were generated with immunoSEQ multiplex PCR, while TCRdb's copy carries only in-frame clones and drops some. V and J calls and clone size are as listed in that table; D and trimming were resolved from the DNA. The sample carries roughly 300,000 clones, 75% to 85% recorded once. The data originate from a study of blood T cell repertoires in COVID-19. Study at large: Donors in the United States, Italy and Spain gave samples during acute or convalescent COVID-19. Sample material is recorded as cDNA or gDNA derived from T cells, B-cell-depleted T cells, or PBMCs.

Looked up from germline, CDR1 is MNHEY and CDR2 is SMNVEV (reference sequence). Deletions cut 3 bases from V and 2 bases from J, with 8 bases between. This CDR3 has 14 amino acids. This receptor was obtained from a human donor in a cohort sampled during active COVID-19. The sequencing input was peripheral blood. The chain links TRBV27 to TRBJ1-5; possibly TRBD1 for D (5 bases). The CDR3 DNA is TGTGCCAGCAGTTTGGGGGGTGGCAATCAGCCCCAGCATTTT. Its protein product is CASSLGGGNQPQHF.